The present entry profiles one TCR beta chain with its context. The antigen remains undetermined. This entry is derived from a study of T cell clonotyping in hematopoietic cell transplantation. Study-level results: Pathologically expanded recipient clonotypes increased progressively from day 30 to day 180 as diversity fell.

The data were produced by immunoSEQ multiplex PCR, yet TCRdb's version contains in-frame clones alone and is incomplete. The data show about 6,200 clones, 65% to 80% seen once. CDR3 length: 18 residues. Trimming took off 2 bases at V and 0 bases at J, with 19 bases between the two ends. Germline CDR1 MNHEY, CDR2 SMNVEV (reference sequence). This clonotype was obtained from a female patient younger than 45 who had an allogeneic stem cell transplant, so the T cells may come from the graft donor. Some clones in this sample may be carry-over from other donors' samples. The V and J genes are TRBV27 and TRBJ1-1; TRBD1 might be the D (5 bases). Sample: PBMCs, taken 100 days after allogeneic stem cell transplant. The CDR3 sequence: CASSLKFTTALLNTEAFF. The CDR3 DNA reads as TGTGCCAGCAGTTTAAAATTCACGACAGCCCTGCTGAACACTGAAGCTTTCTTT.